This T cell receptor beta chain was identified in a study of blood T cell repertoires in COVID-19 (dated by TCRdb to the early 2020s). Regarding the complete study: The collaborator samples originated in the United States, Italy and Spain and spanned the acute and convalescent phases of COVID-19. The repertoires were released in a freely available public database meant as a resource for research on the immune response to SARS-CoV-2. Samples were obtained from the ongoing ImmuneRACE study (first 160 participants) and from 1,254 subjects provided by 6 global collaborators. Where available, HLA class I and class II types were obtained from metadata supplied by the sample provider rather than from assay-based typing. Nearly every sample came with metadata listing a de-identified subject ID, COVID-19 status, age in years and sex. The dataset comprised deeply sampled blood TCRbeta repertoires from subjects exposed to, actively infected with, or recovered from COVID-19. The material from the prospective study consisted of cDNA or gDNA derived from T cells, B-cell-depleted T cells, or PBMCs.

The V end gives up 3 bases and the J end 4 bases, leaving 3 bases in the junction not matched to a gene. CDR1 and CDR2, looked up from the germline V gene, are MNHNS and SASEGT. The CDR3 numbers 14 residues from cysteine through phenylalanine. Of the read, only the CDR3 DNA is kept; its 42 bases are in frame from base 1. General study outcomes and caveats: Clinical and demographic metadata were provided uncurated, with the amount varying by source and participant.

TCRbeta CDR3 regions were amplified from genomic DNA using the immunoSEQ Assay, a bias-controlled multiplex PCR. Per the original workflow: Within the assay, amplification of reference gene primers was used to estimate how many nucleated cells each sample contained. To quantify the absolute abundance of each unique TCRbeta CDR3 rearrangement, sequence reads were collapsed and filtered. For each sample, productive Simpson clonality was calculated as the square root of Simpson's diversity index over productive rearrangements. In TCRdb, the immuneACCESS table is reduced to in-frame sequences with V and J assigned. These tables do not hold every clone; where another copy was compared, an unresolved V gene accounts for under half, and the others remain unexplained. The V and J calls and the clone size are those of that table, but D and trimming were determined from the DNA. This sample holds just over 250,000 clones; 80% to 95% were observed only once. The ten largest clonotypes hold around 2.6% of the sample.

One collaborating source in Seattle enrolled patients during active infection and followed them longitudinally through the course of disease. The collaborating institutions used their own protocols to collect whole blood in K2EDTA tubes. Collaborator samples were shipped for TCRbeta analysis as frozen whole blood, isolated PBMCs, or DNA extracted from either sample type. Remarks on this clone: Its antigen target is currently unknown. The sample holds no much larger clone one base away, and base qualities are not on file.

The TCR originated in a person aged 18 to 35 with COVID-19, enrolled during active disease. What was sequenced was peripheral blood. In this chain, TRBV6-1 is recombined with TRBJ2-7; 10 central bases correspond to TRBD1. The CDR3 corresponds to CASSETGGRYEQYF. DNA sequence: TGTGCCAGCAGTGAGACAGGGGGCAGGTACGAGCAGTACTTC.